Following are 6 T cell receptor beta chains from one sample sequenced in a study of post-analysis software for immune sequencing data. Points from the study as a whole: Elevated frequency relative to controls characterized four or five TRBV segments in patients, TRBV5-6, TRBV5-1 and TRBV20-1 among them.

TCR beta cDNA libraries had unique molecular identifiers. MiXCR, run by TCRdb on the PCR reads, gives a single entry per CDR3 protein. Found here are about 800,000 distinct CDR3 sequences, about 32% of them singletons; the top ten hold 0.55% to 0.65%. Their specific antigens are unknown. Sequenced material: blood. The receptors stem from a girl aged 5-17 years with multiple sclerosis.

At least ten counts were recorded for this clonotype. V gene TRBV29-1 combines with J gene TRBJ2-1; TRBD2 matches 9 bases. This CDR3 spans 16 amino acids. The trim removed 4 bases at V and 0 bases at J, leaving 7 bases unmatched. CDR1 and CDR2 from the germline V gene are SQVTM and ANQGSEA. The CDR3 region is CSVGAFSGSSYNEQFF. The CDR3 region has the DNA TGCAGCGTTGGAGCCTTTAGCGGGAGCTCCTACAATGAGCAGTTCTTC.

Only a few counts were recorded for this clonotype. The chain recombines TRBV14 with TRBJ1-2; D not certain. Germline assignment: CDR1 SGHDN and CDR2 FVKESK. The CDR3 is 14 residues long. The V and J ends lost 4 bases and 8 bases respectively, with 17 bases between them. CDR3 nucleotides: TGTGCCAGCAGCCGAAACGTCCCCTCCGGGGGCTACACCTTC. Its translation: CASSRNVPSGGYTF. The full variable domain, with the rest looked up from reference TRBV14 and TRBJ1-2, is EAGVTQFPSHSVIEKGQTVTLRCDPISGHDNLYWYRRVMGKEIKFLLHFVKESKQDESGMPNNRFLAERTGGTYSTLKVQPAELEDSGVYFCASSRNVPSGGYTFGSGTRLTVV.

The J gene is TRBJ2-7, the V gene TRBV10-2; 10 bases line up with TRBD1. The CDR3 contains 14 residues. Germline V CDR1 and CDR2: WSHSY, SAAADI. The J segment lost 4 bases and the V segment lost 3 bases, leaving 3 bases of the junction unmatched. CDR3 nucleotide sequence: TGCGCCAGCAGTGACTCGGGACAGGGGTACGAGCAGTACTTC. Its protein is CASSDSGQGYEQYF.

This rearrangement joins TRBV7-9 to TRBJ2-3; 7 bases align to TRBD2. Germline V lookup: CDR1 SEHNR, CDR2 FQNEAQ (reference sequence). The V segment lost 3 bases and the J segment 4 bases; nucleotides outside the gene matches: 7. The CDR3 totals 15 residues. The CDR3 DNA follows: TGTGCCAGCAGCTTCGGAGCGGGGTCCCCAGATACGCAGTATTTT. It is translated as CASSFGAGSPDTQYF.

This sequence joins TRBV7-2 and TRBJ2-5; D possibly corresponds to TRBD1 (5 bases). CDR1 is SGHTA and CDR2 is FQGNSA in the germline V gene. This CDR3 region has 13 residues. Trimming removed 6 bases from V and 0 bases from J, with 8 bases in between. CDR3: CASSKGYQETQYF. CDR3 coding DNA: TGTGCCAGCAGTAAGGGGTACCAAGAGACCCAGTACTTC.

This clonotype showed up just a few times. The chain recombines TRBV29-1 with TRBJ2-7; TRBD1 might be the D (5 bases). Deletions cut 4 bases from V and 3 bases from J, with 10 bases between. Germline-derived CDR1 and CDR2 are SQVTM and ANQGSEA. This CDR3 is 12 amino acids long. The CDR3 spells CSVVQGYYEQYF. In DNA, the CDR3 is TGCAGCGTTGTCCAGGGTTACTACGAGCAGTACTTC.